This T cell receptor beta chain came from a study of vaccination effects on CD4 cells after COVID-19. Germline lookup yields CDR1 MNHEY and CDR2 SMNVEV (reference sequence). This CDR3 is 11 amino acids long. Trimming cost V 9 bases and J 11 bases, with 14 bases left between them. Antigen-specific CD4+ T cells were first expanded with viral peptide pools by the ViraFEST assay and only then sequenced. Culture proceeded for 10 days, and CD4+ T cells were then isolated. Either the BNT162b2 or mRNA-1273 vaccine was given to participants in two doses. TCRdb's table, derived via immunoSEQ multiplex PCR, lists solely in-frame clones and lacks some. This sample has some 70,000 clones; around 81% occur once, and the top ten carry 0.95% to 1.5%. Comment on this clone: Its antigen remains unknown.

The sample in question was CD4+ T cells from PBMCs cultured with HCoV-229E spike peptides, obtained after COVID-19 vaccination. The rearrangement links TRBV27 to TRBJ1-3; D gene uncertain. The TCR sequence derives from a human donor who received a COVID-19 vaccine. Here the CDR3 DNA reads TGTGCCAGTTCAAGTGGGGTGTCCATATATTTT. This codes for CASSSGVSIYF.